What follows are 8 T cell receptor beta chains derived from one specimen sequenced in a study of blood T cells in healthy people across ages. Then a second PCR, running about 6 to 12 cycles, was carried out with a sample-barcoded 5' primer and a J-beta primer mix. Each CDR3 protein is one row after TCRdb ran MiXCR on the 5' RACE reads. The sample consists of 780,000 or so distinct CDR3 sequences, 20% to 25% of them appearing once. This sample also appeared in a second study, on T cells of mothers and their children.

The sample comprised blood. These receptors were taken from a boy younger than 18 in good health.

This rearrangement joins TRBV14 to TRBJ1-1; D not certain. Germline CDR1 reads SGHDN; CDR2 reads FVKESK. With 6 bases removed from V and 1 base from J, the gap between germline ends came to 15 bases. This CDR3 has 15 residues. CDR3 in DNA: TGTGCCAGCAGTAAAACGGGGTTTAGGAACACTGAAGCTTTCTTT. The encoded protein is CASSKTGFRNTEAFF.

As for this clonotype: One end of the junction does not line up with germline, which may come from a read error. This chain uses TRBV15 with TRBJ1-5, with D unresolved. Germline V CDR1 and CDR2: LNHNV, YYDKDF (reference sequence). This CDR3 region has 15 residues. CDR3 nucleotide sequence: TGTGCCCCCAGCAGAGATAAGGCAGTCAATCAGCCCCAGCATTTT. Translation gives CAPSRDKAVNQPQHF.

The chain joins TRBV12-3 or TRBV12-4 to TRBJ2-1, with D unclear. V was pared by 7 bases and J by 3 bases, with 10 bases between. CDR3 length equals 13 residues. The DNA of the CDR3 is TGTGCCAGCACCCGCACGGTCTACAATGAGCAGTTCTTC. It is translated as CASTRTVYNEQFF.

The chain recombines TRBV28 with TRBJ2-6, with 9 bases fitting TRBD1. Germline loops: CDR1 MDHEN, CDR2 SYDVKM. V gave up 5 bases and J gave up 4 bases; unmatched junction bases: 15. The CDR3 covers 19 residues. The CDR3: CASSPPGQGVVRGANVLTF. In DNA, the CDR3 is TGTGCCAGCAGTCCACCGGGACAGGGCGTTGTGAGAGGGGCCAACGTCCTGACTTTC. The full variable domain, completed using reference TRBV28 and TRBJ2-6, is DVKVTQSSRYLVKRTGEKVFLECVQDMDHENMFWYRQDPGLGLRLIYFSYDVKMKEKGDIPEGYSVSREKKERFSLILESASTNQTSMYLCASSPPGQGVVRGANVLTFGAGSRLTVL.

This chain connects TRBV7-8 to TRBJ1-2, with D unresolved. Germline assignment: CDR1 SGHVS and CDR2 FQNEAQ. There are 17 residues in the CDR3. V was clipped by 1 base and J by 3 bases, with 18 bases between them. In DNA form, the CDR3 reads TGTGCCAGCAGCTTAGTTTTGAGGGCGAGACTCGACTATGGCTACACCTTC. As protein: CASSLVLRARLDYGYTF. Full variable domain (rest looked up from reference TRBV7-8 and TRBJ1-2): GAGVSQSPRYKVAKRGQDVALRCDPISGHVSLFWYQQALGQGPEFLTYFQNEAQLDKSGLPSDRFFAERPEGSVSTLKIQRTQQEDSAVYLCASSLVLRARLDYGYTFGSGTRLTVV.

The chain joins TRBV7-6 to TRBJ2-7, with 7 nucleotides matching TRBD1. This CDR3 region has 15 residues. The V gene's germline CDR1 is SGHVS and CDR2 FNYEAQ. Trimming at V came to 4 bases and at J to 4 bases, leaving 10 bases not matched to a gene. In DNA form, the CDR3 reads TGTGCCAGCAGCTCCCGTATAGGGACAGAGTACGAGCAGTACTTC. Translation: CASSSRIGTEYEQYF.

This chain joins TRBV11-2 and TRBJ1-4; 7 bases line up with TRBD1. V lost 5 bases, J lost 6 bases, and 9 bases stayed unmatched. The CDR3 is made up of 15 amino acids. Germline V gene data show CDR1 as SGHAT and CDR2 as FQNNGV. CDR3 in amino acids: CASSRRRGQDEKLFF. CDR3 DNA sequence: TGTGCCAGCAGCCGCCGGAGGGGGCAGGATGAAAAACTGTTTTTT.

The sample holds a few counts of this clonotype. Just one base apart from a much larger clone, this may be a read error. The chain carries TRBV5-1 and TRBJ2-7; TRBD1 matches 8 bases. The V segment lost 3 bases and the J segment 2 bases; nucleotides outside the gene matches: 4. The CDR3 has 14 residues. Germline CDR1 and CDR2: SGHRS and YFSETQ. Here the CDR3 reads CASSSETGAYEQYF. The CDR3 DNA reads as TGCGCCAGCAGCTCCGAGACAGGGGCCTACGAGCAGTACTTC.